The sequence of this TCR beta chain was determined in a study of T cell changes during pregnancy in multiple sclerosis. The protocol was immunoSEQ multiplex PCR, while the TCRdb copy is restricted to in-frame clones and leaves out a portion. The sample has some 100,000 clones, 85% to 95% seen once. CDR1 and CDR2 (germline): SQVTM, ANQGSEA. The CDR3 has 13 amino acids. V lost 2 bases to trimming and J lost 4 bases; unmatched junction nucleotides: 1. The sequence came from a female donor with multiple sclerosis, enrolled in a pregnancy study. This chain uses TRBV29-1 with TRBJ2-7; 11 positions match TRBD2. The material sequenced was peripheral blood, taken before pregnancy. The CDR3, as DNA: TGCAGCGTTGAAACTAGCGGGAGATACGAGCAGTACTTC. The encoded protein is CSVETSGRYEQYF.